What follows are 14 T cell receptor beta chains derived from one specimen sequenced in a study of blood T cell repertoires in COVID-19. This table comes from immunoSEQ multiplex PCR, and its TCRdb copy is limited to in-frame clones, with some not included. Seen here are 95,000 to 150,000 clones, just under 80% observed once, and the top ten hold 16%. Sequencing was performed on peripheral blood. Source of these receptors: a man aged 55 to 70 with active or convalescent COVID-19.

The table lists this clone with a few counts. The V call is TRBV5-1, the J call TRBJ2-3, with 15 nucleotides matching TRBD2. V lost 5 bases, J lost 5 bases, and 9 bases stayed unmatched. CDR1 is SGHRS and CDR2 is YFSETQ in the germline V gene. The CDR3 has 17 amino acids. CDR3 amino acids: CASSRGLAGGPVDTQYF. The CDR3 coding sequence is TGCGCCAGCAGTCGTGGACTAGCGGGAGGGCCCGTAGATACGCAGTATTTT.

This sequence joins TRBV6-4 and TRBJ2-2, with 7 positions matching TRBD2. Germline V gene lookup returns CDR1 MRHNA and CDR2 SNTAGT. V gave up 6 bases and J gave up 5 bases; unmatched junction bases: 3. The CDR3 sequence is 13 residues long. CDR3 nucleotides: TGTGCCAGCAGCTGGGAGGGGACCGGGGAGCTGTTTTTT. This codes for CASSWEGTGELFF.

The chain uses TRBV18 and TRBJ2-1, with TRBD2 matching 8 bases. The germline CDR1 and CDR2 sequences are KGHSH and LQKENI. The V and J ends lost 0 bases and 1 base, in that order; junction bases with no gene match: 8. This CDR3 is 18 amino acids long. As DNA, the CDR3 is TGTGCCAGCTCACCACCCAACTCCGGGACTAGGTCCTACAATGAGCAGTTCTTC. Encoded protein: CASSPPNSGTRSYNEQFF.

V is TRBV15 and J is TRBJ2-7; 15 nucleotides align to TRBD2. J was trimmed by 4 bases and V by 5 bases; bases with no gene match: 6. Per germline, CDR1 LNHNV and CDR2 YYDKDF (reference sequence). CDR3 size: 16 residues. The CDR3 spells CATSPWTSGRAYEQYF. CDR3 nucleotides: TGTGCCACCAGCCCCTGGACTAGCGGGAGGGCATACGAGCAGTACTTC.

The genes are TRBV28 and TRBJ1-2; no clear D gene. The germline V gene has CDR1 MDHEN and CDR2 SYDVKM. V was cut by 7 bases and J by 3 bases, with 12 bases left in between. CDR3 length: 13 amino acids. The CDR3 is CASTSGGDYGYTF. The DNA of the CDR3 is TGTGCCAGCACTAGCGGTGGGGACTATGGCTACACCTTC.

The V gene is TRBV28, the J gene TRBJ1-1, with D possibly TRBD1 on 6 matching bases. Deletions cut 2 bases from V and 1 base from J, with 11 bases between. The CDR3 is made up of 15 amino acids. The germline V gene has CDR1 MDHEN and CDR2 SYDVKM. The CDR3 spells CASSLAGARNTEAFF. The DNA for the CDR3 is TGTGCCAGCAGTTTAGCGGGGGCGCGGAACACTGAAGCTTTCTTT.

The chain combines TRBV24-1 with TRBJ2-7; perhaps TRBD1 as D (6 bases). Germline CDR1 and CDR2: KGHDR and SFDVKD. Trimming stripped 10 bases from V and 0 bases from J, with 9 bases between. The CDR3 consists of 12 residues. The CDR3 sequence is CATQGSSYEQYF. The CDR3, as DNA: TGTGCCACACAGGGAAGCTCCTACGAGCAGTACTTC.

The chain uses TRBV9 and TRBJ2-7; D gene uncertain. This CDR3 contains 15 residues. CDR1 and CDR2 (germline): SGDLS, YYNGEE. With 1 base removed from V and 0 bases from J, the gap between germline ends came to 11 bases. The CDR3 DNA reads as TGTGCCAGCAGCGTACCCCGAACCGGCTCCTACGAGCAGTACTTC. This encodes CASSVPRTGSYEQYF.

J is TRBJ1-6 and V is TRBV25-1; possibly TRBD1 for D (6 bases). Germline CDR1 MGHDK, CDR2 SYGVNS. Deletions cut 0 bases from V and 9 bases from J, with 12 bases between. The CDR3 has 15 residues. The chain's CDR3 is CASSEYRAGASPLHF. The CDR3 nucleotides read TGTGCCAGCAGTGAATATAGGGCAGGGGCTTCACCCCTCCACTTT.

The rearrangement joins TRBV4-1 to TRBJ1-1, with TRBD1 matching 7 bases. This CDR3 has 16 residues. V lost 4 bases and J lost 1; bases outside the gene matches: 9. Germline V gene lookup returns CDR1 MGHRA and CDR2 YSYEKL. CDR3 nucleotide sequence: TGCGCCAGCAGCCCGACAGGGCGGGTGGGGAACACTGAAGCTTTCTTT. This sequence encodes CASSPTGRVGNTEAFF.

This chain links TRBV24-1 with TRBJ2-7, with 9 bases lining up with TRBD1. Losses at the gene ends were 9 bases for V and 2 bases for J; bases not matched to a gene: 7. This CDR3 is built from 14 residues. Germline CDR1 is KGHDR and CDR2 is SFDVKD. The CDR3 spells CATVPGTGPYEQYF. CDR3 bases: TGTGCCACCGTTCCCGGGACAGGGCCCTACGAGCAGTACTTC.

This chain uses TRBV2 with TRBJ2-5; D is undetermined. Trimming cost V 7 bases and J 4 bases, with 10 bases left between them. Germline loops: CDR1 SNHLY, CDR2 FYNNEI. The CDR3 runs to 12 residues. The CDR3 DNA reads TGTGCCAGCACGCTAGTAGGAGAGACCCAGTACTTC. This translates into CASTLVGETQYF.

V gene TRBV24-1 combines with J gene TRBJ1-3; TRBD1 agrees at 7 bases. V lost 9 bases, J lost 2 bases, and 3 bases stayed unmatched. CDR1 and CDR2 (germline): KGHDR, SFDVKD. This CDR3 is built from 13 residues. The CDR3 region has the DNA TGTGCCACCTCGCAGGGGGCTGGAAACACCATATATTTT. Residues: CATSQGAGNTIYF.

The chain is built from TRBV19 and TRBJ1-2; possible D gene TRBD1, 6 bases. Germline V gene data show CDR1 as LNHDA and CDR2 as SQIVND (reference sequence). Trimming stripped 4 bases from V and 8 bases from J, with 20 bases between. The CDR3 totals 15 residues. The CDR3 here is CASSRYRESVEGYTF. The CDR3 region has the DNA TGTGCCAGTAGTAGATACAGGGAATCAGTGGAAGGCTACACCTTC.